In its sample, the clone carrying this TCR beta chain was seen many times. Its specificity is not known. This sample is part of a study of T cells in Graves' hyperthyroidism and ophthalmopathy. The study's findings and limits: It was a median around 6 months before onset that the model predicted ophthalmopathy.

Germline V gene data show CDR1 as MNHEY and CDR2 as SMNVEV (reference sequence). V lost 3 bases to trimming and J lost 6 bases, with 15 bases between them. There are 14 residues in the CDR3. Any patient presenting with uncontrolled infection, other autoimmune disease, pregnancy or lactation was left out. Amplification of TCR beta CDR3 regions was performed using RNA transcripts as template. HTBI primers were employed in a first-round RT-PCR of the TCR CDR3. TCRdb fed the multiplex PCR reads into MiXCR, producing one record per CDR3 protein. The data show 500,000 to 550,000 distinct CDR3 sequences, 15% to 20% seen once.

The rearrangement uses TRBV27 and TRBJ2-7, with a weak D call TRBD2 (6 bases). The sequenced sample was blood. This sequence was found in a man aged 40-49 years with Graves' ophthalmopathy. The CDR3 coding sequence is TGTGCCAGCAGTTTCGGCAGCCCGACTAGCGAGCAGTACTTC. Its protein product is CASSFGSPTSEQYF.